These T cell receptor beta chains were read from a single sample in a study of blood T cell repertoires in COVID-19. Produced via immunoSEQ multiplex PCR; TCRdb's table is partial and in-frame only. The table shows a few hundred thousand clones, with roughly nine tenths occurring only once. The source material was PBMCs or T cells enriched from blood (not recorded which). Receptor source: an older woman who had recovered from COVID-19. CDR3s include the opening cysteine and the closing phenylalanine or tryptophan. A D gene is named only where the DNA matches it firmly. Clone size is stated in some rows and not others, as once, few, many or a class when expanded.

TGTGCCAGCAGCTTGGACAGTCCTATTTGGGCAGATACGCAGTATTTT CASSLDSPIWADTQYF TRBV5-5 - TRBJ2-3 -
TGTGCCAGCAGCCGGGCGGGGGAGCCCCAGCATTTT CASSRAGEPQHF TRBV12-3/TRBV12-4 - TRBJ1-5 -
TGCGCCAGCAGCCAAGAGCTAGCGGGTGGGGATACGCAGTATTTT CASSQELAGGDTQYF TRBV4-1 few TRBJ2-3 TRBD2
TGTGCCAGCAGTGATCGTCCGGGACAGGGGTACAATGAGCAGTTCTTC CASSDRPGQGYNEQFF TRBV2 - TRBJ2-1 TRBD1
TGTGCCAGCAGCCAGCGGAGGGGGCAAGGAAACACCATATATTTT CASSQRRGQGNTIYF TRBV11-2 - TRBJ1-3 TRBD1
TGTGCCAGCCCTCGTGGTACGGGGGGGCGATACGAGCAGTACTTC CASPRGTGGRYEQYF TRBV6-5 - TRBJ2-7 TRBD2
TGTGCCAGCTTCCTAGGGACAGACTCTGGAAACACCATATATTTT CASFLGTDSGNTIYF TRBV18 - TRBJ1-3 TRBD1
TGTGCCAGCAGTTACTCGGGGGGGTCCCCCTACGAGCAGTACTTC CASSYSGGSPYEQYF TRBV6-5 - TRBJ2-7 TRBD2
TGTGCCAGCAGCCAAGGTGGGACAGGGTCGACACCCCTCCACTTT CASSQGGTGSTPLHF TRBV3-1/TRBV3-2 - TRBJ1-6 TRBD1
TGTGCCAGCAGCTCAAGGGAGTCCGACAATGAAAAACTGTTTTTT CASSSRESDNEKLFF TRBV7-9 - TRBJ1-4 -
TGTGCCAGCAGTTTAAGAGGGGGAAATTCACCCCTCCACTTT CASSLRGGNSPLHF TRBV27 many TRBJ1-6 -
TGTGCCAGCAGTACCCAGGGTCCCACAGATACGCAGTATTTT CASSTQGPTDTQYF TRBV27 - TRBJ2-3 -
TGTGCCAGCAGCTTAATGGGACAGGGGTCAGATACGCAGTATTTT CASSLMGQGSDTQYF TRBV11-2 - TRBJ2-3 TRBD1
TGTGCCAGCAGCTTTGGGACAGCCAACTCTGGAAACACCATATATTTT CASSFGTANSGNTIYF TRBV5-5 once TRBJ1-3 TRBD1
TGCGCCAGCAGCTTGGCGGTCTCAGCGGGGGCCCACAATGAGCAGTTCTTC CASSLAVSAGAHNEQFF TRBV5-1 - TRBJ2-1 TRBD2
TGCGCCAGCAGCTCCGCACAGTTGGGACAGGTCAATTCACCCCTCCACTTT CASSSAQLGQVNSPLHF TRBV5-1 - TRBJ1-6 TRBD1
TGTGCCAGCAGCCTGGGACAGATTGGCACCGGGGAGCTGTTTTTT CASSLGQIGTGELFF TRBV7-2 - TRBJ2-2 TRBD1
TGTGCCAGCACCCCCAGGTGGTCTAGCACAGATACGCAGTATTTT CASTPRWSSTDTQYF TRBV27 - TRBJ2-3 -
TGTGCCAGCACGCAAGGGAGTCCGAACACTGAAGCTTTCTTT CASTQGSPNTEAFF TRBV9 - TRBJ1-1 -
TGTGCCACCAGTGACCGCCTAACTAGCGGGGGGGCCGCGGGCACAGATACGCAGTATTTT CATSDRLTSGGAAGTDTQYF TRBV24-1 - TRBJ2-3 TRBD2
TGTGCCAGCTCACCAACAGGGACAGAATGGGGAAACACCATATATTTT CASSPTGTEWGNTIYF TRBV18 - TRBJ1-3 TRBD1
TGTGCCAGCAGCGTAGACGACAGGGTGGGCACAGATACGCAGTATTTT CASSVDDRVGTDTQYF TRBV9 once TRBJ2-3 TRBD1
TGTGCCAGCAGCTTAAAAGGGGTCCCCTACTATGGCTACACCTTC CASSLKGVPYYGYTF TRBV7-6 - TRBJ1-2 -
TGCGCCACCCGCCTTGCCGGGGTTCAGAATGGCTACACCTTC CATRLAGVQNGYTF TRBV10-2 - TRBJ1-2 -
TGTGCCAGCAGCCTGGGACAGTTCCTCGGGTCCGGGGAGCTGTTTTTT CASSLGQFLGSGELFF TRBV6-2/TRBV6-3 - TRBJ2-2 TRBD1
TGTGCCAGCAGCCAATGGGACAGGCCTAACTATGGCTACACCTTC CASSQWDRPNYGYTF TRBV7-8 - TRBJ1-2 TRBD1
TGTGCCAGTAGTAGTGGACTCCTAGCCAAAAACATTCAGTACTTC CASSSGLLAKNIQYF TRBV19 - TRBJ2-4 -
TGTGCCACCAGTGATAACGGACAGGGGAAAGATACGCAGTATTTT CATSDNGQGKDTQYF TRBV24-1 - TRBJ2-3 TRBD1
TGTGCCTGGGATCCGGGACAGGGGTTTTCTGAAGCTTTCTTT CAWDPGQGFSEAFF TRBV30 - TRBJ1-1 TRBD1
TGTGCCAGCAGCTTAATGGACAGCTTAGGAAACACCATATATTTT CASSLMDSLGNTIYF TRBV7-6 - TRBJ1-3 -
TGCGCCAGCAGCTTGGCCCCAGCCGGGACAGGGGACACCGGGGAGCTGTTTTTT CASSLAPAGTGDTGELFF TRBV5-1 - TRBJ2-2 TRBD1
TGTGCCACCAGCGGAAGACAGTGGGATGAAAAACTGTTTTTT CATSGRQWDEKLFF TRBV15 - TRBJ1-4 -
TGTGCCAGCAGCCCCGGACTAGTACGCGGCACAGATACGCAGTATTTT CASSPGLVRGTDTQYF TRBV4-2 - TRBJ2-3 TRBD2
TGTGCCAGCAGCTTATACCGCCTCCGGGGGGGAGTGGAGAATTCACCCCTCCACTTT CASSLYRLRGGVENSPLHF TRBV7-9 many TRBJ1-6 -
TGTGCCAGCAGTTTAAGCGGAAACACCATATATTTT CASSLSGNTIYF TRBV12-3/TRBV12-4 - TRBJ1-3 -
TGTGCCAGCAGTGAAATCCCCCGGTGGGGCGCGGTCAATGAGCAGTTCTTC CASSEIPRWGAVNEQFF TRBV25-1 - TRBJ2-1 -
TGTGCCAGCAGTTCCGTGGCGGGGGCCCAGCATTTT CASSSVAGAQHF TRBV28 - TRBJ1-5 -
TGTGCCAGCAGTCAGGGTGCGAACACTGAAGCTTTCTTT CASSQGANTEAFF TRBV7-9 - TRBJ1-1 -
TGTGCCAGCAGCTTACTGAGACAGGGGGGCACCCAGTATGGCTACACCTTC CASSLLRQGGTQYGYTF TRBV7-8 - TRBJ1-2 TRBD1
TGTGCCAGCAGCCACCGGTGGAGCTCTGGAAACACCATATATTTT CASSHRWSSGNTIYF TRBV7-8 - TRBJ1-3 -
TGTGCCAGCAGCTTATCGTCCGGGACAGACTATGGCTACACCTTC CASSLSSGTDYGYTF TRBV11-2 - TRBJ1-2 TRBD1
TGTGCCAGCAAGGACAGGGGTGCTGGGGCCAACGTCCTGACTTTC CASKDRGAGANVLTF TRBV6-5 - TRBJ2-6 TRBD1